Below are 27 T cell receptor beta chains sequenced from a single sample in a study of tumor and adjacent non-tumor tissue in lung cancer. No cell sorting was done before RNA was extracted from the tissue. Three rounds of nested PCR, following a modified ARM-PCR protocol, produced the TCRbeta library. TCRdb reanalysed the multiplex PCR reads using MiXCR and keeps one entry per CDR3 protein. The table has 100,000 to 120,000 distinct CDR3 sequences, over 70% seen once; the top ten hold about 23%. Sequenced: lung tumor tissue. The receptor set was obtained from a man between 65 and 79 years old with non-small cell lung cancer.

With respect to this clonotype: Lacking the conserved final phenylalanine or tryptophan, this CDR3 likely reflects a read error. The rearrangement uses TRBV29-1 and TRBJ2-5, with D possibly matching TRBD2 (5 bases). This CDR3 contains 12 residues. The germline V gene encodes CDR1 SQVTM and CDR2 ANQGSEA. The CDR3: CSVEVWGETQYL. CDR3 coding DNA: TGCAGCGTTGAAGTATGGGGAGAGACACAGTACCTC.

Comments on this clonotype: Its ends do not fully match the called genes, so a read error is possible. The chain recombines TRBV6-1 with TRBJ1-2, with a tentative D call TRBD1 (5 bases). The length of the CDR3 is 15 residues. CDR1 is MNHNS and CDR2 is SASEGT in the germline V gene. The CDR3 region has the DNA TGTGCCAGCACCCCCGATAGGGGAGGCAAATATGGTTACACCTTC. This encodes CASTPDRGGKYGYTF.

In the case of this clonotype: Since no conserved phenylalanine or tryptophan closes the CDR3, a read error is the likely cause. The limits of the CDR3 on the DNA are not certain, so only TCRdb's listed CDR3 is given. The chain combines TRBV11-3 with TRBJ1-1. CDR1 SGHNT and CDR2 YENEEA come from the germline V gene. Termini included, the CDR3 measures 13 amino acids. The CDR3 sequence is CASSFMVNTESFS.

The gene calls are TRBV29-1 and TRBJ1-1, with 7 bases lining up with TRBD1. V lost 8 bases to trimming and J lost 3 bases; unmatched junction nucleotides: 12. Germline CDR1 reads SQVTM; CDR2 reads ANQGSEA. This CDR3 has 14 residues. This CDR3 reads CSILDRSRDTEAFF. In DNA form, the CDR3 reads TGCAGCATTCTGGACAGGAGTAGGGACACTGAAGCTTTCTTT.

J is TRBJ1-5 and V is TRBV10-2, with 8 bases aligning to TRBD1. CDR3 size: 16 residues. Looked up from germline, CDR1 is WSHSY and CDR2 is SAAADI. Written as DNA, the CDR3 is TGCGCTGGGAAAACCGACAGGGGTGGTGGCAATCAGCCCCAGCATTTT. Its protein product is CAGKTDRGGGNQPQHF.

As to this clonotype: A read error is likely, as this CDR3 ends without the conserved phenylalanine or tryptophan. The DNA is omitted, as the CDR3 cannot be located on it reliably, and the CDR3 follows TCRdb's listing. This chain's CDR3 is CANSQGQGLYEQYL. V is TRBV4-2 and J is TRBJ2-7; the D call TRBD1 from the table was never checked on the DNA. CDR1 is LGHNA and CDR2 is YNFKEQ in the germline V gene. 14 amino acids form the CDR3, both terminal residues included.

The chain uses TRBV5-1 and TRBJ2-5; perhaps D is TRBD1 or TRBD2 (5 bases each). V lost 4 bases, J lost 10 bases, and 20 bases lay in between. The germline V gene encodes CDR1 SGHRS and CDR2 YFSETQ. The CDR3 sequence is 14 residues long. The DNA of the CDR3 is TGCGCCAGCAGCCAGGACTCCCAGGGTCGGGTCCAGTACTTC. This codes for CASSQDSQGRVQYF.

As concerns this clonotype: This CDR3 is missing its conserved last phenylalanine or tryptophan, likely due to a read error. The chain couples TRBV28 to TRBJ2-7; D is uncertain. Germline values: CDR1 MDHEN, CDR2 SYDVKM. The V and J ends lost 7 bases and 4 bases respectively, with 14 bases between them. This CDR3 region has 13 residues. The CDR3 loop reads CASTSPYGYEQYL. The CDR3 DNA is TGTGCCAGCACTTCCCCTTACGGGTACGAGCAGTACCTA.

The V and J genes are TRBV29-1 and TRBJ1-2; D unresolved. V was clipped by 5 bases and J by 12 bases, with 22 bases between them. The germline gives CDR1 SQVTM, CDR2 ANQGSEA. The CDR3 length is 13 residues. The CDR3: CSVLQMGAYDHTF. CDR3 nucleotides: TGCAGCGTTCTCCAGATGGGAGCATATGACCACACCTTC.

This clonotype is classed as medium-sized. The CDR3 protein is CASATYEQFF. CDR3 DNA: TGTGCCAGCGCTACCTATGAGCAGTTCTTC. This chain uses TRBV6-6 with TRBJ2-1; no clear D gene. The CDR3 runs 10 residues. The V and J ends lost 8 bases and 8 bases respectively, with 7 bases between them. The germline V gene encodes CDR1 MNHNY and CDR2 SVGAGI (reference sequence).

This clonotype showed up just once. Sequence at one end of the junction differs from germline and may be a read error. This chain joins TRBV12-3 or TRBV12-4 and TRBJ1-6; D remains unclear. This CDR3 has 15 amino acids. The CDR3 here is CANCLEGRLNSPIHF. The CDR3 nucleotides read TGTGCCAACTGTTTGGAGGGTCGTCTTAATTCACCCATCCACTTT.

With respect to this clonotype: The junction shows a germline mismatch at one end, possibly a read error. The V and J genes are TRBV5-1 and TRBJ2-7; D might be TRBD2 (5 bases). Germline assignment: CDR1 SGHRS and CDR2 YFSETQ. CDR3 length: 14 residues. The CDR3 DNA sequence: TGCGCCAGCAGCTTGGTTCCGGGGTCTTACGGGCAGTACTTC. This sequence encodes CASSLVPGSYGQYF.

This chain connects TRBV28 to TRBJ2-1; TRBD2 agrees at 8 bases. Trimming cost V 7 bases and J 8 bases; bases outside gene matches: 19. CDR3 length: 17 residues. The germline V gene has CDR1 MDHEN and CDR2 SYDVKM. CDR3 nucleotides: TGTGCCAGCAACGTATACTCGGGGCTTGCGGGAGGAGATGAGCAGTTCTTC. This codes for CASNVYSGLAGGDEQFF.

In regard to this clonotype: This CDR3 fails to terminate in the conserved phenylalanine or tryptophan, so it likely reflects a read error. Because the CDR3's place on the DNA is in doubt, the DNA is left out and the CDR3 is given as listed by TCRdb. The genes are TRBV4-1 and TRBJ2-7; the table's D call of TRBD1 was not tested on the DNA. The V gene's germline CDR1 is MGHRA and CDR2 YSYEKL. The length of the CDR3 is 14 amino acids, counting both ends. This CDR3 reads CASSQGGGSEEHYS.

To note about this clonotype: Since no conserved phenylalanine or tryptophan closes the CDR3, a read error is the likely cause. Because the CDR3's place on the DNA is in doubt, the DNA is left out and the CDR3 is given as listed by TCRdb. The chain's CDR3 is CASSQQCGQETQYL. The V call is TRBV4-1, the J call TRBJ2-5; TRBD2 was called by the table and not checked on the DNA. Germline-derived CDR1 and CDR2 are MGHRA and YSYEKL. The CDR3 is 14 residues long, counting both termini.

In regard to this clonotype: This CDR3 is missing its conserved last phenylalanine or tryptophan, likely due to a read error. This rearrangement joins TRBV29-1 to TRBJ1-1; D is unresolved. CDR1 SQVTM and CDR2 ANQGSEA come from the germline V gene. This CDR3 is 14 amino acids long. CDR3 sequence (DNA): TGCAGTGCAACCACGGGCGGGCCTAATAGCGGAGCTTTCTTA. Translating gives CSATTGGPNSGAFL.

The V call is TRBV6-5, the J call TRBJ1-3; D remains unclear. The ends were cut back, 7 bases at V and 0 bases at J, with 13 bases in the middle. The germline CDR1 and CDR2 sequences are MNHEY and SVGAGI. The CDR3 extends over 15 amino acids. CDR3 residues: CASKHSGGSGNTIYF. For the CDR3, the DNA is TGTGCCAGCAAGCATTCGGGAGGCTCTGGAAACACCATATATTTT.

Turning to this clonotype: The CDR3 end shows no conserved phenylalanine or tryptophan, and so a read error is likely. V is TRBV6-2 or TRBV6-3 and J is TRBJ1-1; D gene unclear. The CDR3 runs 13 residues. Germline CDR1 and CDR2: MNHEY and SVGEGT. Trimming took 9 bases from V and 0 from J, leaving 11 bases between them. The CDR3 sequence is CASSETVNTEAFS. Here the CDR3 DNA reads TGTGCCAGTAGTGAGACGGTGAACACTGAAGCTTTCTCT.

Concerning this clonotype: This likely comes from a read error, as the CDR3 has no conserved phenylalanine or tryptophan at its end. The rearrangement joins TRBV11-2 to TRBJ2-3; 7 bases match TRBD1. The CDR3 has 14 residues. Germline values: CDR1 SGHAT, CDR2 FQNNGV. This CDR3 is CANSSQGFSDTQYV. DNA for the CDR3: TGCGCCAACAGCTCACAGGGGTTCTCAGATACGCAGTATGTT.

Remarks on this clonotype: A read error is possible here, since a much larger clone lies one base away. The CDR3 does not end in the conserved phenylalanine or tryptophan, so this is likely a read error. This chain links TRBV20-1 with TRBJ2-2, with no clear D. Germline V gives CDR1 DFQATT, CDR2 SNEGSKA (reference sequence). The V and J ends lost 6 bases and 0 bases respectively, with 5 bases between them. The CDR3 consists of 12 residues. CDR3 residues: CSAQTNTGELFL. The CDR3 bases are TGCAGTGCACAAACGAACACCGGGGAGCTGTTTTTA.

To note about this clonotype: A junction end diverges from the germline sequence, so it may reflect a read error. The chain carries TRBV4-1 and TRBJ1-5, with D hard to call. Germline V CDR1 and CDR2: MGHRA, YSYEKL. The CDR3 extends over 17 amino acids. The CDR3 spells CASSQSRSIYSNQRQHF. DNA of the CDR3: TGCGCCAGCAGCCAGAGTAGAAGCATTTATAGCAATCAGCGCCAGCATTTT.

The V and J genes are TRBV5-4 and TRBJ2-1; tentative D call: TRBD1 (5 bases). The germline CDR1 and CDR2 sequences are SGHNT and YYREEE (reference sequence). The CDR3 spans 14 residues. The ends were cut back, 5 bases at V and 3 bases at J, with 12 bases in the middle. CDR3 residues: CASSLGRDYNEQFF. CDR3 in DNA: TGTGCCAGCAGTCTGGGCAGGGACTACAATGAGCAGTTCTTC.

Points on this clonotype: This may arise from a read error, as a much more abundant clone is one base away. The DNA for the CDR3 is TGTGCCACCGAGGATACAGGGGGCGACCAGCCCCAGTATTTT. It yields the protein CATEDTGGDQPQYF. The chain couples TRBV24-1 to TRBJ1-5; 9 bases are a match to TRBD1. The closer fit of TRBJ2-3 to the DNA end suggests the J call may be wrong. This CDR3 is built from 14 residues. Germline assignment: CDR1 KGHDR and CDR2 SFDVKD.

On this clonotype itself: This is likely a read error, given that the CDR3 carries no conserved phenylalanine or tryptophan at its end. The limits of the CDR3 on the DNA are not certain, so only TCRdb's listed CDR3 is given. The gene calls are TRBV29-1 and TRBJ1-1. Per the germline V gene, CDR1 is SQVTM and CDR2 is ANQGSEA. Inclusive of both ends, the CDR3 amounts to 12 amino acids. The CDR3 spells CSVVAERPESLL.

As concerns this clonotype: A read error may be the cause here, since a much bigger clone is one base away. Since the CDR3 does not end with the conserved phenylalanine or tryptophan, this likely comes from a read error. The chain has TRBV5-1 and TRBJ1-4; D uncertain. The CDR3 extends over 15 amino acids. Germline lookup yields CDR1 SGHRS and CDR2 YFSETQ. The ends were cut back, 4 bases at V and 7 bases at J, with 17 bases in the middle. In DNA form, the CDR3 reads TGCGCCAGCAGCCCACCGGAGGGCTCGGGTGAAAAACTGTTTTAT. It specifies CASSPPEGSGEKLFY.

Comments on this clonotype: An end of the junction differs from the germline gene, which may be a read error. The rearrangement links TRBV4-2 to TRBJ1-5; D is undetermined. Germline V gene data show CDR1 as LGHNA and CDR2 as YNFKEQ. The CDR3 has 15 residues. CDR3 in DNA: TGTGCCAACAGCCGTGACACTCATAGCAATCAACCCCAGCATTTT. This gives the protein CANSRDTHSNQPQHF.

As concerns this clonotype: The germline gene is not matched at one end of the junction; a read error may be the cause. The chain links TRBV11-2 to TRBJ1-4; D might be TRBD1 (6 bases). Germline V gives CDR1 SGHAT, CDR2 FQNNGV. The CDR3 loop spans 15 amino acids. DNA of the CDR3: TGTGCCAGCGGCAGAAGTGGGACAAGTTATGAAAAACTGTTATTT. Protein sequence: CASGRSGTSYEKLLF.